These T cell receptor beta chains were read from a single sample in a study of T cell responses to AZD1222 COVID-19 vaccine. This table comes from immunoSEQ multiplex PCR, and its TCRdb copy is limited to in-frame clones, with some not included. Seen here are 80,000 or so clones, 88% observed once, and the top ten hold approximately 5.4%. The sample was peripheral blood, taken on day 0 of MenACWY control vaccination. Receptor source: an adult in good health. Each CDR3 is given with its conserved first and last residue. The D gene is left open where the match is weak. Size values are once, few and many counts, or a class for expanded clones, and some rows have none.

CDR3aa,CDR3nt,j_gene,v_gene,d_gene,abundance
CASSLAGASNEKLFF,TGTGCCAGCAGTTTAGCAGGGGCCAGTAATGAAAAACTGTTTTTT,TRBJ1-4,TRBV28,-,once
CASSQGQGREKLFF,TGTGCCAGCAGCCAAGGACAGGGGCGAGAAAAACTGTTTTTT,TRBJ1-4,TRBV3-1/TRBV3-2,TRBD1,-
CATRSGGPKFAQYF,TGTGCCACCCGGTCTGGGGGCCCAAAATTTGCGCAGTATTTT,TRBJ2-3,TRBV27,-,once
CASSLGQGVSEKLFF,TGTGCCAGCAGCTTGGGACAGGGAGTTAGTGAAAAACTGTTTTTT,TRBJ1-4,TRBV5-6,TRBD1,-
CASRPGQGNTEAFF,TGCGCCAGCAGGCCGGGACAGGGGAACACTGAAGCTTTCTTT,TRBJ1-1,TRBV5-1,TRBD1,-
CASSEEWTEAFF,TGTGCCAGCAGCGAGGAGTGGACTGAAGCTTTCTTT,TRBJ1-1,TRBV12-3/TRBV12-4,-,-
CASRETGTEYGYTF,TGCGCCAGCAGGGAGACCGGGACAGAGTATGGCTACACCTTC,TRBJ1-2,TRBV5-1,TRBD1,few
CASWGRENIQYF,TGTGCCAGTTGGGGGCGCGAAAACATTCAGTACTTC,TRBJ2-4,TRBV2,-,-
CASSPSQPYNSPLHF,TGTGCCAGCAGCCCCTCCCAGCCCTATAATTCACCCCTCCACTTT,TRBJ1-6,TRBV6-6,-,once
CASSFSASGGAFNADTQYF,TGCGCCAGCAGCTTCTCCGCTAGCGGGGGGGCCTTTAATGCAGATACGCAGTATTTT,TRBJ2-3,TRBV5-1,TRBD2,-
CASSEGVSGNTIYF,TGTGCCAGCTCAGAAGGAGTCTCTGGAAACACCATATATTTT,TRBJ1-3,TRBV18,-,-
CASSSNWGGTEAFF,TGTGCCAGCAGCTCCAATTGGGGGGGCACTGAAGCTTTCTTT,TRBJ1-1,TRBV6-2/TRBV6-3,-,-
CASSSLTSGGPDTQYF,TGTGCCAGCAGCTCCTTGACTAGCGGGGGGCCAGATACGCAGTATTTT,TRBJ2-3,TRBV7-9,TRBD2,-
CASSSTVNTEAFF,TGCGCCAGCAGCTCGACCGTGAACACTGAAGCTTTCTTT,TRBJ1-1,TRBV5-1,-,-
CASSFGQWGDTQYF,TGCGCCAGCAGCTTTGGACAGTGGGGAGATACGCAGTATTTT,TRBJ2-3,TRBV5-1,-,-
CASSLGRTGRGYTF,TGTGCCAGCAGCTTAGGGAGGACAGGGCGCGGCTACACCTTC,TRBJ1-2,TRBV7-2,TRBD1,-
CSGSDSSYEQYF,TGCAGCGGGTCGGACAGCTCCTACGAGCAGTACTTC,TRBJ2-7,TRBV29-1,-,-
CASSQELGWGNNEQFF,TGCGCCAGCAGCCAAGAGTTAGGCTGGGGGAACAATGAGCAGTTCTTC,TRBJ2-1,TRBV4-3,-,-
CASSSGTGVGNQPQHF,TGTGCCAGCAGTAGCGGGACAGGGGTAGGGAATCAGCCCCAGCATTTT,TRBJ1-5,TRBV6-2/TRBV6-3,TRBD1,-
CASSLGVTGDQPQHF,TGCGCCAGCAGCTTGGGGGTTACAGGGGATCAGCCCCAGCATTTT,TRBJ1-5,TRBV5-1,TRBD1,-
CASSRFSGGATDTQYF,TGTGCCAGTAGTAGGTTTAGCGGGGGGGCCACAGATACGCAGTATTTT,TRBJ2-3,TRBV19,TRBD2,-
CASSVDLGPSYGYTF,TGTGCCAGCAGCGTAGACCTAGGACCAAGCTATGGCTACACCTTC,TRBJ1-2,TRBV9,-,-
CASSQALSRNTEAFF,TGTGCCAGCAGCCAGGCCCTGAGCCGGAACACTGAAGCTTTCTTT,TRBJ1-1,TRBV14,-,-
CASSIQGAHETQYF,TGTGCCAGTAGTATCCAGGGGGCGCACGAGACCCAGTACTTC,TRBJ2-5,TRBV19,TRBD1,-